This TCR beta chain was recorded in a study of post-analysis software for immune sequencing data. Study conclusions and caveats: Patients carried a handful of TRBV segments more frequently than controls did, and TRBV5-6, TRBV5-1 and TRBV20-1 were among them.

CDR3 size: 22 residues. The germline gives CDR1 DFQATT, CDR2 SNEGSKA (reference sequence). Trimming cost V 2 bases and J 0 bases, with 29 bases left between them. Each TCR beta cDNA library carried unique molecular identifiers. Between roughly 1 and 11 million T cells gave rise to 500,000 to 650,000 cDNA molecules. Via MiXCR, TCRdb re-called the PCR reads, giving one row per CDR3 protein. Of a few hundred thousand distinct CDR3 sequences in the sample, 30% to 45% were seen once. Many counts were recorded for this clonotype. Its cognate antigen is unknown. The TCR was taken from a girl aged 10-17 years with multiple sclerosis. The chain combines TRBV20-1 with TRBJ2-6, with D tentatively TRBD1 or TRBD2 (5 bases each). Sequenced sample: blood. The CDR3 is CSARNAPGMIPGPTSGANVLTF. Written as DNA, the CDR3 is TGCAGTGCTAGAAACGCCCCAGGGATGATACCGGGACCGACCTCTGGGGCCAACGTCCTGACTTTC.